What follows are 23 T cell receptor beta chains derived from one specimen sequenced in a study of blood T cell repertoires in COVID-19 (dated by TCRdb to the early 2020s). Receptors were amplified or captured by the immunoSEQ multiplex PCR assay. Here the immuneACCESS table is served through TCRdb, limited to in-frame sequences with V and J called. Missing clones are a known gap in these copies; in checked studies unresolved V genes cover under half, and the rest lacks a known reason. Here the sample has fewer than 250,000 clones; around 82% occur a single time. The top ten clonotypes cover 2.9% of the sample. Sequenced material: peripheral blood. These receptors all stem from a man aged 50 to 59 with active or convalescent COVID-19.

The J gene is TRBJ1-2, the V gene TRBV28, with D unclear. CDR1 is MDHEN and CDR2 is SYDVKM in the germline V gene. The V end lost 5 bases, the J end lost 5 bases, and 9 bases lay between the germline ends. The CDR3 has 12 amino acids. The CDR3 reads CASSDRGYGYTF. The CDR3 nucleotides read TGTGCCAGCAGTGATCGGGGATATGGCTACACCTTC.

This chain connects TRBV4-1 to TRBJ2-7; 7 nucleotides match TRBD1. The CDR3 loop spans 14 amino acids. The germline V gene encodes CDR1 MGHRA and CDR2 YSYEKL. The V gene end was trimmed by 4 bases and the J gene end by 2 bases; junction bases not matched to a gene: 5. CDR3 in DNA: TGCGCCAGCAGCCCGACAGGGAACCCCTACGAGCAGTACTTC. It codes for CASSPTGNPYEQYF.

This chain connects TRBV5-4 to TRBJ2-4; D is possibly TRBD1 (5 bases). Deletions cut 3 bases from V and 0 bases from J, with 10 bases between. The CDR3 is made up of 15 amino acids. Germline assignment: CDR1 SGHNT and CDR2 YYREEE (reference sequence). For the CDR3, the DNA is TGTGCCAGCAGCTCGACAGTAGGAGCCAAAAACATTCAGTACTTC. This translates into CASSSTVGAKNIQYF.

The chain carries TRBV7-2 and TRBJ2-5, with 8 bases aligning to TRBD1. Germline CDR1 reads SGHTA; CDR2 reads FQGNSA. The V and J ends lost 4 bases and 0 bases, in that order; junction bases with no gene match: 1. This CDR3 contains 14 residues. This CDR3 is CASSWTGNQETQYF. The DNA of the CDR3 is TGTGCCAGCAGCTGGACAGGGAACCAAGAGACCCAGTACTTC.

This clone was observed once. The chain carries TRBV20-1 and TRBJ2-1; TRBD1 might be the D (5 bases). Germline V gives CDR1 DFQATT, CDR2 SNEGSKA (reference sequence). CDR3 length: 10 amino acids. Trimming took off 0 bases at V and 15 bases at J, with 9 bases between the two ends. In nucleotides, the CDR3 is TGCAGTGCTAGAGATGTGCAGGGGTTCTTC. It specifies CSARDVQGFF.

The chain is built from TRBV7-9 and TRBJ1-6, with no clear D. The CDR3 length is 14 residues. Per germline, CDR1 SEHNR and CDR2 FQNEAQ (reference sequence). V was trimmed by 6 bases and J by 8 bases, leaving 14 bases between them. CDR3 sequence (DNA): TGTGCCAGCAGTCATGCCACCGGGGATTCACCCCTCCACTTT. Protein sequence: CASSHATGDSPLHF. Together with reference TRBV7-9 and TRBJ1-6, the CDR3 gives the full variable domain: DTGVSQNPRHKITKRGQNVTFRCDPISEHNRLYWYRQTLGQGPEFLTYFQNEAQLEKSRLLSDRFSAERPKGSFSTLEIQRTEQGDSAMYLCASSHATGDSPLHFGNGTRLTVT.

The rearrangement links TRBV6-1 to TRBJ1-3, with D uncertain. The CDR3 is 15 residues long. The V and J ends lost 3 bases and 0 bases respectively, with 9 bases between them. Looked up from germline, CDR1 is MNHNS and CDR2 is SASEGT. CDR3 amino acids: CASSERSSSGNTIYF. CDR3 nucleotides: TGTGCCAGCAGTGAGAGGAGTTCCTCTGGAAACACCATATATTTT.

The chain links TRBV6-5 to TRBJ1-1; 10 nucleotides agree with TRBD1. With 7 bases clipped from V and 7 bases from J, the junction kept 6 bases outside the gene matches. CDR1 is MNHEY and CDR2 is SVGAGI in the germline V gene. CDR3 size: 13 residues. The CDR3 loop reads CASNIDRGLEAFF. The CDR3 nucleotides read TGTGCCAGCAATATAGACAGGGGGCTTGAAGCTTTCTTT.

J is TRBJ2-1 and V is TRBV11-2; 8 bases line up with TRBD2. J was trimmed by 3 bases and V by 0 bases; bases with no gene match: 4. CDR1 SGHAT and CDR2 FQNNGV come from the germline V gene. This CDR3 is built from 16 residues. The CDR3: CASSLDRGLVYNEQFF. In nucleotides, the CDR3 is TGTGCCAGCAGCTTAGATAGGGGACTAGTCTACAATGAGCAGTTCTTC.

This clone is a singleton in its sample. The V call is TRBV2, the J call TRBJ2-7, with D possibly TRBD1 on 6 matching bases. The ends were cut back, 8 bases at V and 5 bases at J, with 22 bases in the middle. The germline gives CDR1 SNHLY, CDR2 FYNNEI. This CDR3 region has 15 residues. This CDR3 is CASPRIPTGMDEQYF. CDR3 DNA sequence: TGTGCCAGCCCCCGGATCCCGACAGGCATGGACGAGCAGTACTTC.

CDR3 nucleotides: TGTGCCAGTAGTATCCTTACAGGGTCGACTGAAGCTTTCTTT. The encoded protein is CASSILTGSTEAFF. V usage is TRBV19 and J usage is TRBJ1-1, with a possible D match to TRBD1 (6 bases). CDR3 length equals 14 residues. Trimming removed 3 bases at V and 5 bases at J, with 13 bases between. Germline V gene data show CDR1 as LNHDA and CDR2 as SQIVND (reference sequence).

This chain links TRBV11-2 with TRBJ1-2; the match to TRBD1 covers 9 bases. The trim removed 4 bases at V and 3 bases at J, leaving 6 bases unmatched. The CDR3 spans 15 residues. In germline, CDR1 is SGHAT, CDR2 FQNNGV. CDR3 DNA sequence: TGTGCCAGCAGCTCTAAGGGACAGGGTTACTATGGCTACACCTTC. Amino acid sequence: CASSSKGQGYYGYTF.

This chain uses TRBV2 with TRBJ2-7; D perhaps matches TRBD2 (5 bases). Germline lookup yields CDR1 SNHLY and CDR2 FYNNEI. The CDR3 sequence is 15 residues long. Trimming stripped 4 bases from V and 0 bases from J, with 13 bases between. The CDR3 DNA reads TGTGCCAGCAGTGTCGGAGGAAGGGCCTCCTACGAGCAGTACTTC. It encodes CASSVGGRASYEQYF.

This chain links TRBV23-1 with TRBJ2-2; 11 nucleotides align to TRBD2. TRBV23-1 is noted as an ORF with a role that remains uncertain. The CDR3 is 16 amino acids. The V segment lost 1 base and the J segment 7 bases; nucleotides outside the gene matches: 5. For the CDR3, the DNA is TGCGCCAGCAGTCAATGCACTAGCGGGAGTGTCGGGGAGCTGTTTTTT. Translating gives CASSQCTSGSVGELFF.

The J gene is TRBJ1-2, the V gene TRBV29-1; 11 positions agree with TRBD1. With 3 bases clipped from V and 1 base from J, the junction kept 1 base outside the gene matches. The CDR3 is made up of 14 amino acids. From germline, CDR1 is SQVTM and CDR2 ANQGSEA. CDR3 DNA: TGCAGCGTTGAGGGACAGGGGGGTAACTATGGCTACACCTTC. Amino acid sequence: CSVEGQGGNYGYTF.

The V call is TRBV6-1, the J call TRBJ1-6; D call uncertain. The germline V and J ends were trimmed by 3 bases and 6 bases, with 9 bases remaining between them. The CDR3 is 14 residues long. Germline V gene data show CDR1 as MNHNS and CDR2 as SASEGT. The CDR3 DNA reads TGTGCCAGCAGTGACAAGCTCGTTAATTCACCCCTCCACTTT. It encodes CASSDKLVNSPLHF.

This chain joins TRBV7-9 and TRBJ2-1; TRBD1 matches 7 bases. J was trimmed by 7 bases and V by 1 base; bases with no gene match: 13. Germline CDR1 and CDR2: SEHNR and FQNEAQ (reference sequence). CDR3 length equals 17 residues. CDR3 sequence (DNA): TGTGCCAGCAGCTTAGGCAGACAGGGTCTACTAGGGAATGAGCAGTTCTTC. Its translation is CASSLGRQGLLGNEQFF.

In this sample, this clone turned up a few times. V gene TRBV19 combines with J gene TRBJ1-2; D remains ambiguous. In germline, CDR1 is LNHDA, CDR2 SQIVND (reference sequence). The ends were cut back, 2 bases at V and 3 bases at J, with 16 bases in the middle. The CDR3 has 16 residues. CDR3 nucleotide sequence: TGTGCCAGTAGTATAAGCTTGAACGGGATGGACTATGGCTACACCTTC. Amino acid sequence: CASSISLNGMDYGYTF.

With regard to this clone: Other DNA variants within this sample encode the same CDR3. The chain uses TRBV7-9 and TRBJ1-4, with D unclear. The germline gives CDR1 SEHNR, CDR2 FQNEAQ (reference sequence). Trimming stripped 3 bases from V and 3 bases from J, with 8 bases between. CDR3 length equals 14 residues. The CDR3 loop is CASSFGRSNEKLFF. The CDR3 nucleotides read TGTGCCAGCAGCTTCGGTCGATCTAATGAAAAACTGTTTTTT.

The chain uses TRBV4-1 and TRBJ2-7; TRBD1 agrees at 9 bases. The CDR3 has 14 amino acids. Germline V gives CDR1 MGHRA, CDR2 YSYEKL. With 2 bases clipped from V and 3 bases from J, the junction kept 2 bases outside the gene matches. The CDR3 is CASSQPGQGYEQYF. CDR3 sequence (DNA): TGCGCCAGCAGCCAACCGGGACAGGGCTACGAGCAGTACTTC.

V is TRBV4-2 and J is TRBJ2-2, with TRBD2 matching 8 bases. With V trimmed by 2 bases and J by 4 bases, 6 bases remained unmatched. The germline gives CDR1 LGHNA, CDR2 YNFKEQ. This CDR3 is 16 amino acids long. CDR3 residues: CASSQPGGHGTGELFF. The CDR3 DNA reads TGTGCCAGCAGCCAACCGGGAGGGCACGGCACCGGGGAGCTGTTTTTT.

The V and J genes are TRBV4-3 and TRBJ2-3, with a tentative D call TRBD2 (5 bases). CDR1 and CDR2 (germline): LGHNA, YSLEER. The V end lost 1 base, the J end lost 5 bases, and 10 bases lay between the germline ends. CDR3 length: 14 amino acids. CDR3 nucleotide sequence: TGCGCCAGCAGCCAAGCGGCTAGCCGAGATACGCAGTATTTT. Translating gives CASSQAASRDTQYF.

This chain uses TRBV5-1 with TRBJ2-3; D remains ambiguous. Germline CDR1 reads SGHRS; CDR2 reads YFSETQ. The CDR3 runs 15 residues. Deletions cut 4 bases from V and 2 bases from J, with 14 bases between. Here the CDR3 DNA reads TGCGCCAGCAGCCAGGTCCACCCCCCCACAGATACGCAGTATTTT. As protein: CASSQVHPPTDTQYF.